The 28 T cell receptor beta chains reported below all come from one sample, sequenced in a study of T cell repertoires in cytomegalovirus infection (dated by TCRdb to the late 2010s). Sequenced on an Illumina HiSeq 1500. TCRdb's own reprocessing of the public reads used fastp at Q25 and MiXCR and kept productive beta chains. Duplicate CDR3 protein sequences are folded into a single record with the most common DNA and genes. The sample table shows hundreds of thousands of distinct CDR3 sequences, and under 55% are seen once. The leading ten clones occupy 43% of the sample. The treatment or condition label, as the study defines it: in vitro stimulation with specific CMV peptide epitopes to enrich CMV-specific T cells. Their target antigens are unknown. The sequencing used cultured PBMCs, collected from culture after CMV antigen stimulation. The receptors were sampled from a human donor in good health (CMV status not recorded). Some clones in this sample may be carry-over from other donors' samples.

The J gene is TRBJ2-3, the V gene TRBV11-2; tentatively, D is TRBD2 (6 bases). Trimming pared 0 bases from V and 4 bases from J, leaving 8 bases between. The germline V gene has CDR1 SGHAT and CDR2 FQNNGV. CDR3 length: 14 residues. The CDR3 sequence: CASSLDWRADTQYF. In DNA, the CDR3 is TGTGCCAGCAGCTTAGATTGGAGGGCAGATACGCAGTATTTT.

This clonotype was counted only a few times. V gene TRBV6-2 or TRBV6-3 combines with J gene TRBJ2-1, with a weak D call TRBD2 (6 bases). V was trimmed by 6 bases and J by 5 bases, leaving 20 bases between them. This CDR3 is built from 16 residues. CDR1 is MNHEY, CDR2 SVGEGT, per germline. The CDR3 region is CASRVPSGGGDNEQFF. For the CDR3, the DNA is TGTGCCAGCAGGGTCCCAAGTGGCGGAGGGGACAATGAGCAGTTCTTC.

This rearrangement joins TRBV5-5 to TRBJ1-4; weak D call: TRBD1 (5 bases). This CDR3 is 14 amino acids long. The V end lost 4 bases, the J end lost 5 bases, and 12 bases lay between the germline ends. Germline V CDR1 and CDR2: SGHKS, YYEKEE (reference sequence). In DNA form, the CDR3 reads TGTGCCAGCAGCCGGGACCGCCGGAATGAAAAACTGTTTTTT. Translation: CASSRDRRNEKLFF. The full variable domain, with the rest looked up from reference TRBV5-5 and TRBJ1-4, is DAGVTQSPTHLIKTRGQQVTLRCSPISGHKSVSWYQQVLGQGPQFIFQYYEKEERGRGNFPDRFSARQFPNYSSELNVNALLLGDSALYLCASSRDRRNEKLFFGSGTQLSVL.

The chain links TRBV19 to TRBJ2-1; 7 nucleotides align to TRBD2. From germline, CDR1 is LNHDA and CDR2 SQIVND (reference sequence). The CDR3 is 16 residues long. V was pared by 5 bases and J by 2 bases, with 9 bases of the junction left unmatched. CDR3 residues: CASSPLGGRAYNEQFF. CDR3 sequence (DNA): TGTGCCAGTAGTCCCCTGGGGGGGAGGGCCTACAATGAGCAGTTCTTC.

The CDR3 DNA follows: TGCAGCGTTGAGGCGTGGGTTTGGGAGACCCAGTACTTC. Protein: CSVEAWVWETQYF. The chain uses TRBV29-1 and TRBJ2-5; D is unresolved. Germline loops: CDR1 SQVTM, CDR2 ANQGSEA. The CDR3 is 13 amino acids. Trimming cost V 3 bases and J 5 bases, with 13 bases left between them.

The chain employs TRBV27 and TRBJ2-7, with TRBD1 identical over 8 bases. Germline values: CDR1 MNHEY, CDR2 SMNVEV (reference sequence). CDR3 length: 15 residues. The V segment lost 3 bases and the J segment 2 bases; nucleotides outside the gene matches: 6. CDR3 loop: CASSFGETGAYEQYF. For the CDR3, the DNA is TGTGCCAGCAGTTTTGGCGAGACAGGGGCCTACGAGCAGTACTTC.

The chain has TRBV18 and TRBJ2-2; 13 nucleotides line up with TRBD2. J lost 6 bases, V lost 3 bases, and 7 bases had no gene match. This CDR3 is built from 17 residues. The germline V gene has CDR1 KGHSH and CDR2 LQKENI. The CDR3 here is CASSPGLAGTGAGELFF. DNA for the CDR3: TGTGCCAGCTCACCGGGACTAGCGGGGACCGGGGCCGGGGAGCTGTTTTTT.

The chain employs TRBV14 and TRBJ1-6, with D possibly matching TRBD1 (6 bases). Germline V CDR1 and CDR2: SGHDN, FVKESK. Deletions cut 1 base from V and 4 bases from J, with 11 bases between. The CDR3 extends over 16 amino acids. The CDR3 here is CASSQGRTVYNSPLHF. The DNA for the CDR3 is TGTGCCAGCAGCCAAGGAAGGACAGTATATAATTCACCCCTCCACTTT.

The CDR3 region has the DNA TGTGCCACCTACAGGGGTTCGTTGCACATCGAAGCCAAAAACATTCAGTACTTC. It is translated as CATYRGSLHIEAKNIQYF. This chain links TRBV24-1 with TRBJ2-4; 7 bases map to TRBD1. CDR1 is KGHDR and CDR2 is SFDVKD in the germline V gene. CDR3 size: 18 residues. J was trimmed by 0 bases and V by 9 bases; bases with no gene match: 16.

Here the CDR3 reads CASSEGWTQNYGYTF. CDR3 in DNA: TGTGCCAGCAGTGAAGGGTGGACACAGAACTATGGCTACACCTTC. The genes are TRBV6-1 and TRBJ1-2; perhaps TRBD1 as D (5 bases). Per the germline V gene, CDR1 is MNHNS and CDR2 is SASEGT. The CDR3 loop spans 15 amino acids. V was clipped by 1 base and J by 2 bases, with 11 bases between them.

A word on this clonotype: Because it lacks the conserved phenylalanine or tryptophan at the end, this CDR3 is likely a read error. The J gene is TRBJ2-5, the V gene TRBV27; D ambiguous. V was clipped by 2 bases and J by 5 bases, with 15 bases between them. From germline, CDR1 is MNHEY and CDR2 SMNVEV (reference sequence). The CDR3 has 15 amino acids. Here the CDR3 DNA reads TGTGCCAGCAGTTTAAACGGCCTAGTGGTGGAGACCCAGTACTTA. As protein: CASSLNGLVVETQYL.

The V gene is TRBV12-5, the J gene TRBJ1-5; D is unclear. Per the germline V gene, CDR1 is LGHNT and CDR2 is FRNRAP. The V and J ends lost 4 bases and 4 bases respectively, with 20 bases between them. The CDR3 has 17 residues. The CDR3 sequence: CASGSPLGGEQNQPQHF. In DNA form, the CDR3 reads TGTGCTAGTGGTTCCCCTTTGGGCGGGGAGCAAAATCAGCCCCAGCATTTT. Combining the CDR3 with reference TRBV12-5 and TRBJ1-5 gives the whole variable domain DARVTQTPRHKVTEMGQEVTMRCQPILGHNTVFWYRQTMMQGLELLAYFRNRAPLDDSGMPKDRFSAEMPDATLATLKIQPSEPRDSAVYFCASGSPLGGEQNQPQHFGDGTRLSIL.

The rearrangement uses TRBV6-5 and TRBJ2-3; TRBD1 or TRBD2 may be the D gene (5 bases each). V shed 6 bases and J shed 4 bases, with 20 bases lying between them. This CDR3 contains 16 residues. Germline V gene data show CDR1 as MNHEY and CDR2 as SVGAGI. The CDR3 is CASRERGAVGADTQYF. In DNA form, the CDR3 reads TGTGCCAGCAGAGAAAGAGGGGCAGTGGGTGCAGATACGCAGTATTTT.

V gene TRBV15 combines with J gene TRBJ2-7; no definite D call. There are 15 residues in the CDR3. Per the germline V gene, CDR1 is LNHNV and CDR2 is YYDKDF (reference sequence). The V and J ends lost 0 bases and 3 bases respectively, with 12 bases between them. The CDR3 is CATSRDRAALYEQYF. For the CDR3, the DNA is TGTGCCACCAGCAGAGATCGGGCAGCACTCTACGAGCAGTACTTC. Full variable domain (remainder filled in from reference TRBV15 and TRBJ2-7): DAMVIQNPRYQVTQFGKPVTLSCSQTLNHNVMYWYQQKSSQAPKLLFHYYDKDFNNEADTPDNFQSRRPNTSFCFLDIRSPGLGDTAMYLCATSRDRAALYEQYFGPGTRLTVT.

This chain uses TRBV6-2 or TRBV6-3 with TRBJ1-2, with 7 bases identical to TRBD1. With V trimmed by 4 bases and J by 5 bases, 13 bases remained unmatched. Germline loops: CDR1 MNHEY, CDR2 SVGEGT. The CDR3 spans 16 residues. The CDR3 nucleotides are TGTGCCAGCAGTTTTCCGAGAACGGGACAGTTTTATGGCTACACCTTC. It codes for CASSFPRTGQFYGYTF.

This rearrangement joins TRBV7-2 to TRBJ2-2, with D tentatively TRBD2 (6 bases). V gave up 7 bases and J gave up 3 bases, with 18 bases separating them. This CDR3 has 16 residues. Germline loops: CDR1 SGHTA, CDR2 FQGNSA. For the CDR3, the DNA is TGTGCCAGCACCACGAAGGGTAGCGGCTACACCGGGGAGCTGTTTTTT. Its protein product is CASTTKGSGYTGELFF.

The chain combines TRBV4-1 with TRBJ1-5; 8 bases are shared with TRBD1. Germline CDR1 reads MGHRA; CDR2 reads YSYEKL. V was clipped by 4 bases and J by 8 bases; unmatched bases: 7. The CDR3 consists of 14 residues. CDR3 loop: CASSLQDRGEPQHF. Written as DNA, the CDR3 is TGCGCCAGCAGCCTACAAGACAGGGGTGAGCCCCAGCATTTT.

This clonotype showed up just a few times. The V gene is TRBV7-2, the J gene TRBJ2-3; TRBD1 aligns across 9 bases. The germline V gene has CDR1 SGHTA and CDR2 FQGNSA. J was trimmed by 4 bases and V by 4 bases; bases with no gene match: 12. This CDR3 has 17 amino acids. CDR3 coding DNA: TGTGCCAGCAGCTCGACAGGGGGTGGACTTATCGCAGATACGCAGTATTTT. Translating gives CASSSTGGGLIADTQYF.

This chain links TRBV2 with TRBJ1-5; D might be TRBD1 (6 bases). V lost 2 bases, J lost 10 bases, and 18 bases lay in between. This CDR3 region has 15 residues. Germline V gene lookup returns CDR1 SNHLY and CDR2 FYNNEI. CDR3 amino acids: CASSELIGTIQPQHF. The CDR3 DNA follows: TGTGCCAGCAGTGAATTAATTGGGACAATACAACCCCAGCATTTT.

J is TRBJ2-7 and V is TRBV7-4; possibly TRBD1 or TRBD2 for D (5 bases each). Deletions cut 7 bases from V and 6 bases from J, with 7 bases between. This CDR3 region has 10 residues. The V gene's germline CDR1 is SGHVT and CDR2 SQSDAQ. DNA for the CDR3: TGTGCCAGCATGGGGGTCGAGCAGTACTTC. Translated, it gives CASMGVEQYF.

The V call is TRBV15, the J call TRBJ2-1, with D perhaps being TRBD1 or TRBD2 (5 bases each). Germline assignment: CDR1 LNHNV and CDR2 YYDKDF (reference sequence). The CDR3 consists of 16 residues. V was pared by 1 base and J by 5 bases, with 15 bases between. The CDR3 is CATSRVYGGVNNEQFF. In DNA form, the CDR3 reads TGTGCCACCAGCAGAGTATATGGGGGAGTAAACAATGAGCAGTTCTTC.

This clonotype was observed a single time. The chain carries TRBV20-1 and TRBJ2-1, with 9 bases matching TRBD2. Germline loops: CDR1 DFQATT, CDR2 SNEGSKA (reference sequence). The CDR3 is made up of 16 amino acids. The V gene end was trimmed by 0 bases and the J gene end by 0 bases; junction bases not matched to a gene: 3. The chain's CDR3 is CSARDHSGSSYNEQFF. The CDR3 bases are TGCAGTGCTAGAGATCATAGCGGGAGCTCCTACAATGAGCAGTTCTTC.

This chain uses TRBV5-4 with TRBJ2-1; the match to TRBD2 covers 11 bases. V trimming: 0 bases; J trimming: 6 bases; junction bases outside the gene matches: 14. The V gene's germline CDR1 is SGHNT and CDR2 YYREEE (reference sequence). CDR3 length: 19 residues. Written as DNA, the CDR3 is TGTGCCAGCAGCTTGGAGGCCCTACTAGCGGGAGAGTTGGGCAATGAGCAGTTCTTC. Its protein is CASSLEALLAGELGNEQFF.

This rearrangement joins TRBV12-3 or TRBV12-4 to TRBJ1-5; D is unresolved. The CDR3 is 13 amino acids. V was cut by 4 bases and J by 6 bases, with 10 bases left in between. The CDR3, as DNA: TGTGCCAGCAGTTCTATCGTGTCTCAGCCCCAGCATTTT. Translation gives CASSSIVSQPQHF.

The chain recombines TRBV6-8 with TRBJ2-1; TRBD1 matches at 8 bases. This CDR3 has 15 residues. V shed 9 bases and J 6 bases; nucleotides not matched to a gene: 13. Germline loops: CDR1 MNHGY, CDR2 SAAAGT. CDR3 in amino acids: CASNRGDRTFNEQFF. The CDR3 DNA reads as TGTGCCAGTAACAGGGGGGACCGCACCTTCAATGAGCAGTTCTTC.

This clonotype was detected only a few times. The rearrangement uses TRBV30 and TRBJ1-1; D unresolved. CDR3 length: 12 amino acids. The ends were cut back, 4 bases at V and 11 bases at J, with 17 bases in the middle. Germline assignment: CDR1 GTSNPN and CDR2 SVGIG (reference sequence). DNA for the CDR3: TGTGCCTGGACCTTCGACGCCAATAAGGCTTTCTTT. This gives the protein CAWTFDANKAFF.

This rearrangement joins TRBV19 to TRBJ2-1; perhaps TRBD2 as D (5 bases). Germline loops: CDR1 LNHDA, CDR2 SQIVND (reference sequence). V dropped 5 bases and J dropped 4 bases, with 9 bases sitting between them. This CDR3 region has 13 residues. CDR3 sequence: CASSPGMYNEQFF. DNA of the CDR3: TGTGCCAGTAGTCCCGGGATGTACAATGAGCAGTTCTTC.

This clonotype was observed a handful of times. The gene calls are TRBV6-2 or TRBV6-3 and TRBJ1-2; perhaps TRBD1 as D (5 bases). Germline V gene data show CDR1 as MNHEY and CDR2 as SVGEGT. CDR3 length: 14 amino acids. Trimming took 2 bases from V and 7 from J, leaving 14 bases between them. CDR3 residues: CASSYPPQGSGYTF. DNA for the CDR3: TGTGCCAGCAGTTACCCGCCGCAGGGATCTGGCTACACCTTC.